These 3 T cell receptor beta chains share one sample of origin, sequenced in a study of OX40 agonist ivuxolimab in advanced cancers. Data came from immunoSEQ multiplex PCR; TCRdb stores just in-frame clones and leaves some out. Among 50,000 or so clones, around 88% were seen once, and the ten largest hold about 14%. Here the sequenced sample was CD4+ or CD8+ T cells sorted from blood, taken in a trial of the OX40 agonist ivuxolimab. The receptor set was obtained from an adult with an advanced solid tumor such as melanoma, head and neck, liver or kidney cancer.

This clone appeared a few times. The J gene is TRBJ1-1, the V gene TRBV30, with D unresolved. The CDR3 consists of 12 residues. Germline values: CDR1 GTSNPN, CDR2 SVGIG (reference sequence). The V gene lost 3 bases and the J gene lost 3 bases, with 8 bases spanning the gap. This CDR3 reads CAWSVAHTEAFF. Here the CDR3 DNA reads TGTGCCTGGAGCGTCGCCCACACTGAAGCTTTCTTT.

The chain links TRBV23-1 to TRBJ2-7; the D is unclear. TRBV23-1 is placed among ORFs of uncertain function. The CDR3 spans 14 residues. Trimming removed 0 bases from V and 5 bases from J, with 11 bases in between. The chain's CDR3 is CASSQSLKGNEQYF. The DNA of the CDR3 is TGCGCCAGCAGTCAATCCCTGAAGGGAAACGAGCAGTACTTC.

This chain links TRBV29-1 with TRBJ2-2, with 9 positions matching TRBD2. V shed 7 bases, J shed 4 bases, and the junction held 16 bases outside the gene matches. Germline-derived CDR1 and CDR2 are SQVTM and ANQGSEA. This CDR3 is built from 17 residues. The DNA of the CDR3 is TGCAGCGCTAATAAAGGTAGCGGGAGAGGGATCACCGGGGAGCTGTTTTTT. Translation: CSANKGSGRGITGELFF.